The entry below gives a single T cell receptor (beta chain) sequence along with its context. Its antigen is not known. This sample is drawn from a study of T cell clones after liver transplantation. Study as a whole: Until 12-24 months post-transplant, subjects got standard immunosuppression and no induction. At least one year of complete immunosuppression withdrawal without enzymes over twice normal defined tolerance. Study conclusions and caveats: Compared with third party-reactive sequences, donor-reactive ones declined more, independent of withdrawal success. Graft donor-reactive T cells possibly entered the graft instead of undergoing deletion.

The data were produced by immunoSEQ multiplex PCR, yet TCRdb's version contains in-frame clones alone and is incomplete. The data contain about 15,000 clones, nearly 95% of them singletons. Germline V gene sequence: CDR1 SGHVS, CDR2 FQNEAQ. The V and J ends lost 5 bases and 2 bases, in that order; junction bases with no gene match: 6. The CDR3 totals 15 residues. This TCR was recovered from a human donor who received a liver transplant. The input for sequencing was CD8+ T cells from blood, taken before liver transplant. The chain has TRBV7-8 and TRBJ1-2; the match to TRBD1 covers 9 bases. The CDR3 is CASSRFGQGNYGYTF. CDR3 nucleotide sequence: TGTGCCAGCAGCCGCTTTGGACAGGGGAACTATGGCTACACCTTC.